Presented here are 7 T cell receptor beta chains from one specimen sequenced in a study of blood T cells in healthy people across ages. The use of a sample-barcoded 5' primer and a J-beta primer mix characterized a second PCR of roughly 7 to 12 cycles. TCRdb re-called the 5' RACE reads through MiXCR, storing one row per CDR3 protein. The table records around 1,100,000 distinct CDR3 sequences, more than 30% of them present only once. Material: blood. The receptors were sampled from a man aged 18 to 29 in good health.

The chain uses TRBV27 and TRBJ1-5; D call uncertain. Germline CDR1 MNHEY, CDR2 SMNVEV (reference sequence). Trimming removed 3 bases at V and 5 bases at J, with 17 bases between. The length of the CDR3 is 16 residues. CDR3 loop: CASSFPGPGGHQPQHF. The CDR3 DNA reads TGTGCCAGCAGTTTTCCTGGACCGGGCGGTCATCAGCCCCAGCATTTT.

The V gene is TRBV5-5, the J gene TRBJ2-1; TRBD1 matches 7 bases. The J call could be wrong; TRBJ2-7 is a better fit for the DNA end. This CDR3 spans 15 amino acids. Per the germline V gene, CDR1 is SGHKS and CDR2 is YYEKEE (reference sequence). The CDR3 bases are TGTGCCAGCAGCTTGGGACAGGGCTACTACAATGAGCAGTACTTC. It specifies CASSLGQGYYNEQYF.

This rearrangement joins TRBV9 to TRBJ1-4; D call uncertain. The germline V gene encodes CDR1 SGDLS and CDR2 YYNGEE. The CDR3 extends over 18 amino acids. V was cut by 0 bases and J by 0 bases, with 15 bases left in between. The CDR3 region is CASSVEERVHATNEKLFF. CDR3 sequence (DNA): TGTGCCAGCAGCGTAGAGGAACGGGTCCATGCAACTAATGAAAAACTGTTTTTT.

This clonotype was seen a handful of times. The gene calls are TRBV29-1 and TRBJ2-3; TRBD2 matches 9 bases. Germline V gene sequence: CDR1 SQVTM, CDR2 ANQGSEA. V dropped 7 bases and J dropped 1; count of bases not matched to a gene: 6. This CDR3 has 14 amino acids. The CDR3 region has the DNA TGCAGCGCCACATCTAGCGGGGGCACAGATACGCAGTATTTT. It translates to CSATSSGGTDTQYF.

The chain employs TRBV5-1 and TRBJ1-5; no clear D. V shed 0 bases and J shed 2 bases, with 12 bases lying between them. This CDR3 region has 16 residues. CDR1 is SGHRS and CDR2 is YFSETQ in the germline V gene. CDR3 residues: CASSLVGSPGNQPQHF. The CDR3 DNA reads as TGCGCCAGCAGCTTGGTTGGGAGCCCGGGCAATCAGCCCCAGCATTTT.

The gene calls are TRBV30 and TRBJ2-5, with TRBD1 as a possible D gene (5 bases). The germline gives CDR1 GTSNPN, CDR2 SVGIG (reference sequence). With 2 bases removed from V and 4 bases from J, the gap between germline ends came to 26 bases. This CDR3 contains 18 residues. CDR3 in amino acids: CAWSTAQFNGPTAETQYF. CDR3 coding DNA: TGTGCCTGGAGTACCGCCCAATTCAACGGGCCGACAGCAGAGACCCAGTACTTC.

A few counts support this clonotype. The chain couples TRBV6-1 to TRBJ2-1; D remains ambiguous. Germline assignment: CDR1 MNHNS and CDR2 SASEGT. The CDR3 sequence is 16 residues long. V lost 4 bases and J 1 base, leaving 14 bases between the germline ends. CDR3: CASSGVGKGSYNEQFF. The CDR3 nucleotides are TGTGCCAGCAGTGGGGTAGGAAAGGGTTCCTACAATGAGCAGTTCTTC.